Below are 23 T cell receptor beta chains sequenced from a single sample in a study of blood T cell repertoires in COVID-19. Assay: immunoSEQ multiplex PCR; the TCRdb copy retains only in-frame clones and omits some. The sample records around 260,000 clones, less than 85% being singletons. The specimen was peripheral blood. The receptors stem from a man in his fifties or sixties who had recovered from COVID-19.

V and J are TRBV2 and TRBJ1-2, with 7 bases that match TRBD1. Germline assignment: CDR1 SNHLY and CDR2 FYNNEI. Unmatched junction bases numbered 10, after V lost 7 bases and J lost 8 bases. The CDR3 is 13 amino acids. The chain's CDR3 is CASTRDSGWGYTF. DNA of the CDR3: TGTGCCAGCACCCGGGACAGTGGATGGGGCTACACCTTC. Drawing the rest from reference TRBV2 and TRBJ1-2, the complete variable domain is EPEVTQTPSHQVTQMGQEVILRCVPISNHLYFYWYRQILGQKVEFLVSFYNNEISEKSEIFDDQFSVERPDGSNFTLKIRSTKLEDSAMYFCASTRDSGWGYTFGSGTRLTVV.

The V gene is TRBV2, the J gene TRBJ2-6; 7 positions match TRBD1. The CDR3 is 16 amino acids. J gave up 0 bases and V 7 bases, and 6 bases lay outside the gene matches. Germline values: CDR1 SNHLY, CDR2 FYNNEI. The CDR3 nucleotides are TGTGCCAGCAAGGGACAGCCGAGCTCTGGGGCCAACGTCCTGACTTTC. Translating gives CASKGQPSSGANVLTF.

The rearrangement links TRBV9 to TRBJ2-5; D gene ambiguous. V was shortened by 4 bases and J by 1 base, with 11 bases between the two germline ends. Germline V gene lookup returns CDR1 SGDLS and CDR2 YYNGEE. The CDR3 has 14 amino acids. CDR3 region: CASSPRSFQETQYF. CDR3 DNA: TGTGCCAGCAGCCCCCGGAGTTTCCAAGAGACCCAGTACTTC. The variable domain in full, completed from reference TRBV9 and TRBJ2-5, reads DSGVTQTPKHLITATGQRVTLRCSPRSGDLSVYWYQQSLDQGLQFLIQYYNGEERAKGNILERFSAQQFPDLHSELNLSSLELGDSALYFCASSPRSFQETQYFGPGTRLLVL.

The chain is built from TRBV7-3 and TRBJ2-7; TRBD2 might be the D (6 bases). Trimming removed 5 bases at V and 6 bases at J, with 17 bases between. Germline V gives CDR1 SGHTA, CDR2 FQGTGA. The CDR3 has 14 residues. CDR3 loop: CASSPSPGLGEQYF. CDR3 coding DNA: TGTGCCAGCAGCCCCTCCCCGGGACTGGGCGAGCAGTACTTC.

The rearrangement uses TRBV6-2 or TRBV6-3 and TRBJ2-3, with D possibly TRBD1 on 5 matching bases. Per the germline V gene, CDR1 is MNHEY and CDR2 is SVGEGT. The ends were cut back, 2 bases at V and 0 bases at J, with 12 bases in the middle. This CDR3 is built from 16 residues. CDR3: CASSYNTGRSTDTQYF. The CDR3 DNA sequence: TGTGCCAGCAGTTACAACACAGGCCGGAGCACAGATACGCAGTATTTT.

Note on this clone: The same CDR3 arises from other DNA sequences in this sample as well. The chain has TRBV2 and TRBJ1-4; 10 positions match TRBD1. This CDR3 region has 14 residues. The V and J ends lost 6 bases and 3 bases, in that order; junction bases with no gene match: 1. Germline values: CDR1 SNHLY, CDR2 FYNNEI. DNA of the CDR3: TGTGCCAGCAGGGGGACAGGGGCTAATGAAAAACTGTTTTTT. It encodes CASRGTGANEKLFF. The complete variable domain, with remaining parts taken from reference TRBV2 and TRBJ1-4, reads EPEVTQTPSHQVTQMGQEVILRCVPISNHLYFYWYRQILGQKVEFLVSFYNNEISEKSEIFDDQFSVERPDGSNFTLKIRSTKLEDSAMYFCASRGTGANEKLFFGSGTQLSVL.

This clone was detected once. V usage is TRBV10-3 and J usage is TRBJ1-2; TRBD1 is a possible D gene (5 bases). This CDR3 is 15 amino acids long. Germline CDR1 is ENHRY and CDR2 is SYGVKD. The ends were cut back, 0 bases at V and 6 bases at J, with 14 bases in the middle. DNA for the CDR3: TGTGCCATCAGTGAGTCCACAGGAATTCAGAATGGCTACACCTTC. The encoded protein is CAISESTGIQNGYTF.

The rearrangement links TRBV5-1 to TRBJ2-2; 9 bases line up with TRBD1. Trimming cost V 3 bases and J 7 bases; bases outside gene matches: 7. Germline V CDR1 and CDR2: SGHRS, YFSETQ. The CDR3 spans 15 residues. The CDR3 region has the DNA TGCGCCAGCAGCTCCGGGGACAGGGAGGACGGGGAGCTGTTTTTT. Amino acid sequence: CASSSGDREDGELFF.

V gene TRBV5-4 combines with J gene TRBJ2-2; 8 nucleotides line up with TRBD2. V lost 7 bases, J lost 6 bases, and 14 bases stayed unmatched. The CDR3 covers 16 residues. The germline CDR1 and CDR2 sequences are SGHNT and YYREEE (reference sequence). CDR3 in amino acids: CASHPSGTRFSGELFF. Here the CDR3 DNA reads TGTGCCAGCCATCCTTCCGGGACTAGATTTTCCGGGGAGCTGTTTTTT.

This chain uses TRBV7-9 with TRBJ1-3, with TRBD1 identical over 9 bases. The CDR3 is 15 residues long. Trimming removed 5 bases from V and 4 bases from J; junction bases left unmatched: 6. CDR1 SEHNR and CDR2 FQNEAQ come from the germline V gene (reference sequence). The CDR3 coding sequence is TGTGCCAGCAGCCGCACCGGGACAGGGGGAAACACCATATATTTT. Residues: CASSRTGTGGNTIYF.

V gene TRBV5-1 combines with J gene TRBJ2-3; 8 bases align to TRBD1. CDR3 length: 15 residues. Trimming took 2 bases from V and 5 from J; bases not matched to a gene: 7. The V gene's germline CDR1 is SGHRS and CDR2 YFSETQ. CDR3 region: CASSFRTGGVDTQYF. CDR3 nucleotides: TGCGCCAGCAGCTTTCGTACAGGGGGAGTAGATACGCAGTATTTT.

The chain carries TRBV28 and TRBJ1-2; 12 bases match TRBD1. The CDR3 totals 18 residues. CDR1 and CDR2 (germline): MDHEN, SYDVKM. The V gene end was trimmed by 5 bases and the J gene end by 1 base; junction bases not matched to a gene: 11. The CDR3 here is CASSANRDRGRLNYGYTF. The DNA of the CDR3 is TGTGCCAGCAGTGCCAACCGGGACAGGGGGCGCCTTAACTATGGCTACACCTTC.

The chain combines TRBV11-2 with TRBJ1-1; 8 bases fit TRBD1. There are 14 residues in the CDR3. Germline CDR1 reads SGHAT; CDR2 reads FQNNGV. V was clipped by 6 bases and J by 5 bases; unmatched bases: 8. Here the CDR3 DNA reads TGTGCCAGCAGTCGACAGGGGATCGGAACTGAAGCTTTCTTT. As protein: CASSRQGIGTEAFF.

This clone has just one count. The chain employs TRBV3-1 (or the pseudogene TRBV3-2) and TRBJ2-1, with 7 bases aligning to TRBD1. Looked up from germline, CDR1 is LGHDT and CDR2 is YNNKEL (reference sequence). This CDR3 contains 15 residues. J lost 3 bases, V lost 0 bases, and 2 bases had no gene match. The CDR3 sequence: CASSQDRDSYNEQFF. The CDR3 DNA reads TGTGCCAGCAGCCAAGACCGGGACAGCTACAATGAGCAGTTCTTC.

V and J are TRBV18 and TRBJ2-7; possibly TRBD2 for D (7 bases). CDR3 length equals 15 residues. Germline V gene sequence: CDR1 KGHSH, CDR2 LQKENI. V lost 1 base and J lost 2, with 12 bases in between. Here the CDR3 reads CASSPQGGGTYEQYF. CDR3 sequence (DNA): TGTGCCAGCTCACCACAAGGCGGGGGCACCTACGAGCAGTACTTC.

CDR3 region: CASRGSGGPNEQFF. The CDR3 DNA is TGTGCCAGCAGGGGCTCGGGAGGGCCCAATGAGCAGTTCTTC. The genes are TRBV6-5 and TRBJ2-1; 8 nucleotides match TRBD2. CDR3 length: 14 residues. Germline assignment: CDR1 MNHEY and CDR2 SVGAGI. Losses at the gene ends were 6 bases for V and 6 bases for J; bases not matched to a gene: 7.

The CDR3 nucleotides read TGTGCCAGCAAACAGGGGTCGAACACTGAAGCTTTCTTT. Its translation: CASKQGSNTEAFF. The rearrangement joins TRBV7-8 to TRBJ1-1; 7 nucleotides line up with TRBD1. Trimming cost V 7 bases and J 1 base; bases outside gene matches: 3. The CDR3 contains 13 residues. The germline CDR1 and CDR2 sequences are SGHVS and FQNEAQ. Filled out from reference TRBV7-8 and TRBJ1-1, the complete variable domain reads GAGVSQSPRYKVAKRGQDVALRCDPISGHVSLFWYQQALGQGPEFLTYFQNEAQLDKSGLPSDRFFAERPEGSVSTLKIQRTQQEDSAVYLCASKQGSNTEAFFGQGTRLTVV.

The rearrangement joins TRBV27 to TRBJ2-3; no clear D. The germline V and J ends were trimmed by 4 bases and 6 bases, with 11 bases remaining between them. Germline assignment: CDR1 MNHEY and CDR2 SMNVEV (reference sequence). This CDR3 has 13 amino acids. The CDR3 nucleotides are TGTGCCAGCAGTTCCTCTAATTTGGATACGCAGTATTTT. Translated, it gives CASSSSNLDTQYF.

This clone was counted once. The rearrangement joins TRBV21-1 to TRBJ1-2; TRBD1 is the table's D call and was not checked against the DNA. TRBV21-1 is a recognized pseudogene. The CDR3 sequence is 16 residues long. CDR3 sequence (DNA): TGTGCCAGCAGCAAAGCCGGGGACAGGGGGGAGGGTGGCTACACCTTC. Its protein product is CASSKAGDRGEGGYTF.

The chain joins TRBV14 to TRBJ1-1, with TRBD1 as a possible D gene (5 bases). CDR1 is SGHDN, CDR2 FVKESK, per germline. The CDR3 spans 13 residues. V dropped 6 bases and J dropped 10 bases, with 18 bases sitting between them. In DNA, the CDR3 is TGTGCCAGCAGTCAAATACAGGTATTTCCAGCTTTCTTT. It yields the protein CASSQIQVFPAFF.

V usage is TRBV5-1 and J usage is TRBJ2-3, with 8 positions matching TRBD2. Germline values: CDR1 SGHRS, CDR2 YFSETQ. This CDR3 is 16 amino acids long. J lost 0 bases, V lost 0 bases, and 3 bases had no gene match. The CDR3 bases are TGCGCCAGCAGCTTGGGGCGGGGGGCTAGCACAGATACGCAGTATTTT. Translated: CASSLGRGASTDTQYF. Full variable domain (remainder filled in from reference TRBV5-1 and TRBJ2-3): KAGVTQTPRYLIKTRGQQVTLSCSPISGHRSVSWYQQTPGQGLQFLFEYFSETQRNKGNFPGRFSGRQFSNSRSEMNVSTLELGDSALYLCASSLGRGASTDTQYFGPGTRLTVL.

CDR3 sequence: CASNGQKYEAFF. For the CDR3, the DNA is TGTGCCAGTAACGGACAGAAGTATGAAGCTTTCTTT. The J gene is TRBJ1-1, the V gene TRBV19; D may be TRBD1 (6 bases). CDR3 length: 12 residues. Germline V CDR1 and CDR2: LNHDA, SQIVND (reference sequence). Deletions cut 7 bases from V and 7 bases from J, with 13 bases between.

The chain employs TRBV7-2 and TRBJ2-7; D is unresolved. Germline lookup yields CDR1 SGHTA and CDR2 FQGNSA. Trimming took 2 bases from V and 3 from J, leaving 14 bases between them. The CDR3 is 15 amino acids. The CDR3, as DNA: TGTGCCAGCAGCTTAACAATGTCGGGTCTCTACGAGCAGTACTTC. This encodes CASSLTMSGLYEQYF.